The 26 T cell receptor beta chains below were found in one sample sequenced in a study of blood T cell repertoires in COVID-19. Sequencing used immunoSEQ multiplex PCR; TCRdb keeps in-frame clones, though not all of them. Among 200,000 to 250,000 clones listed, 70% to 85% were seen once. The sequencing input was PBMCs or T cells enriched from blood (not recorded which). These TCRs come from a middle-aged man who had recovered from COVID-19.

The CDR3 reads CASSLFGTAGGSPLHF. The CDR3, as DNA: TGTGCCAGCAGCTTGTTCGGGACGGCAGGGGGATCACCCCTCCACTTT. The rearrangement uses TRBV5-6 and TRBJ1-6; TRBD1 aligns across 7 bases. Germline V gene sequence: CDR1 SGHDT, CDR2 YYEEEE. The CDR3 spans 16 residues. The ends lost 1 base at V and 10 bases at J; junction bases unmatched: 11. The variable domain in full, completed from reference TRBV5-6 and TRBJ1-6, reads DAGVTQSPTHLIKTRGQQVTLRCSPKSGHDTVSWYQQALGQGPQFIFQYYEEEERQRGNFPDRFSGHQFPNYSSELNVNALLLGDSALYLCASSLFGTAGGSPLHFGNGTRLTVT.

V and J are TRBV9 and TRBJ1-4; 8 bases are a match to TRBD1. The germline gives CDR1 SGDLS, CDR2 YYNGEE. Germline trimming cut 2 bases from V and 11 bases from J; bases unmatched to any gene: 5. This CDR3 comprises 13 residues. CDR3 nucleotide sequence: TGTGCCAGCAGCGTTGGACAGGGTTGGAAACTGTTTTTT. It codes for CASSVGQGWKLFF.

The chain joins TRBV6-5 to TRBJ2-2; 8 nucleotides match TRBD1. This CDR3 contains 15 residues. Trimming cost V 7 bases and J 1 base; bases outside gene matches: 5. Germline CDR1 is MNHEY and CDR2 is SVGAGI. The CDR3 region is CASIRGTGNTGELFF. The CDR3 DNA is TGTGCCAGCATTCGAGGGACAGGGAACACCGGGGAGCTGTTTTTT.

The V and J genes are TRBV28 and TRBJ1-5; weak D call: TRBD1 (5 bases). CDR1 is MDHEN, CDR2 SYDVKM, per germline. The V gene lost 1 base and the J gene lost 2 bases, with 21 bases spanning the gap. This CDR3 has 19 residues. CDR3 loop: CASSLLPRRGGLGNQPQHF. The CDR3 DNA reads TGTGCCAGCAGTTTATTACCCCGTAGGGGAGGGTTAGGCAATCAGCCCCAGCATTTT.

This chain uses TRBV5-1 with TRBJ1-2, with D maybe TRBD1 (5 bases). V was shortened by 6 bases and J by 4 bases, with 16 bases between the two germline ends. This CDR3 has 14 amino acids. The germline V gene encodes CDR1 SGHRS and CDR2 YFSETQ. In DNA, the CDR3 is TGCGCCAGCACCGATGTCGGAGGGGTCTATGGCTACACCTTC. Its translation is CASTDVGGVYGYTF.

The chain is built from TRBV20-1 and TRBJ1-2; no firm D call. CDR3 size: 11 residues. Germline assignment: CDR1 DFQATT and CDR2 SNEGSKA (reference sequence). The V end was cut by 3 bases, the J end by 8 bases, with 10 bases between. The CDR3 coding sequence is TGCAGTGCTAGTGCCGGGTGGGGCTACACCTTC. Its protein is CSASAGWGYTF.

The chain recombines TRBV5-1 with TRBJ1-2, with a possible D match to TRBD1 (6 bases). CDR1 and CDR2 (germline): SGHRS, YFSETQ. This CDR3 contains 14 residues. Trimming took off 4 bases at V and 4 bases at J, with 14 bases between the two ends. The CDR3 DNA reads TGCGCCAGCAGCCCACAGGGAGAGAGCTATGGCTACACCTTC. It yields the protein CASSPQGESYGYTF.

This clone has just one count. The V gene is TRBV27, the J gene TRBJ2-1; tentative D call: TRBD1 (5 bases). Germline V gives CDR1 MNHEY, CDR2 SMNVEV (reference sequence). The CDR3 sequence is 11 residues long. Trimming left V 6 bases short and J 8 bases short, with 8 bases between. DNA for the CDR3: TGTGCCAGCAGCCCAGGGTATGAGCAGTTCTTC. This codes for CASSPGYEQFF.

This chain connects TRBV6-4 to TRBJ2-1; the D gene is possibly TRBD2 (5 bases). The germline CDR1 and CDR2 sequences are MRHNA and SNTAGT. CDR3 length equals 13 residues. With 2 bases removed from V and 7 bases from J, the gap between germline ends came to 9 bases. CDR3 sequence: CASSDEGLNEQFF. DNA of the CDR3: TGTGCCAGCAGTGACGAGGGTTTGAATGAGCAGTTCTTC.

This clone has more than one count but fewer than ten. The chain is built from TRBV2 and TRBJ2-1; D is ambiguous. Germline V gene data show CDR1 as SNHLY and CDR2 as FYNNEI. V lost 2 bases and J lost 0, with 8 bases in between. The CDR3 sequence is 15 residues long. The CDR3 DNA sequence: TGTGCCAGCAGTGAAAGCTCGAGCTCCTACAATGAGCAGTTCTTC. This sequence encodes CASSESSSSYNEQFF.

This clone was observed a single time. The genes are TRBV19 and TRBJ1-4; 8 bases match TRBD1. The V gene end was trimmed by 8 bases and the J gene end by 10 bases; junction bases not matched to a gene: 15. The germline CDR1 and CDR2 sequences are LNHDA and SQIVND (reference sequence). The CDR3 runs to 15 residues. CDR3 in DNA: TGTGCCAGTGGATTACAGGGGGTGGAAAGCGGAAAACTGTTTTTT. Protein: CASGLQGVESGKLFF.

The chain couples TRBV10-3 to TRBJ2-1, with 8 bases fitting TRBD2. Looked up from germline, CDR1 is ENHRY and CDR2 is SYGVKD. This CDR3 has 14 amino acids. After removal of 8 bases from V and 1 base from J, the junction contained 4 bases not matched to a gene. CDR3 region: CAIRPGGSYNEQFF. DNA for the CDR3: TGTGCCATCCGACCGGGGGGGTCCTACAATGAGCAGTTCTTC.

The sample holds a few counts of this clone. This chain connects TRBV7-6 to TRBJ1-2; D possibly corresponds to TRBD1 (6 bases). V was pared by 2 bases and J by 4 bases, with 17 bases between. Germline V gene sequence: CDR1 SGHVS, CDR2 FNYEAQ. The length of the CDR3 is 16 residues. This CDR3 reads CASSLQGTTGFYGYTF. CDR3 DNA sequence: TGTGCCAGCAGCTTACAGGGGACTACGGGTTTCTATGGCTACACCTTC.

CDR3 protein: CASSPGGDGINEQYF. CDR3 coding DNA: TGTGCCAGCAGCCCTGGGGGGGACGGGATCAACGAGCAGTACTTC. V and J are TRBV9 and TRBJ2-7; 7 bases fit TRBD2. The V gene end was trimmed by 4 bases and the J gene end by 5 bases; junction bases not matched to a gene: 12. CDR1 and CDR2 from the germline V gene are SGDLS and YYNGEE. The CDR3 is made up of 15 amino acids.

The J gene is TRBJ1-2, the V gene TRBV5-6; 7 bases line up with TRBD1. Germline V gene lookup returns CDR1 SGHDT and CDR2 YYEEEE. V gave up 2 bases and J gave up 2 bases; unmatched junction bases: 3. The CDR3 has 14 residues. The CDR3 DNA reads TGTGCCAGCAGCTTATGGACAGGAAACTATGGCTACACCTTC. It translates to CASSLWTGNYGYTF.

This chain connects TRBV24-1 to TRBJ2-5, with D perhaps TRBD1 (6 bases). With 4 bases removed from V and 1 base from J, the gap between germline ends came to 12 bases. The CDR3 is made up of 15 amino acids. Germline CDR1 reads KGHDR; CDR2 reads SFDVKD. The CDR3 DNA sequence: TGTGCCACCAGTGAGACCCAGGGGACCCAAGAGACCCAGTACTTC. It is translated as CATSETQGTQETQYF.

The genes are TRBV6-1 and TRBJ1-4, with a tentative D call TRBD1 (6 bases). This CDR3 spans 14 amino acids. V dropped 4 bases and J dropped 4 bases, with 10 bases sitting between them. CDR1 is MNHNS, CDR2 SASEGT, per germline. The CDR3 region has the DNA TGTGCCAGCAGTGGGACAGCTCATAATGAAAAACTGTTTTTT. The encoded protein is CASSGTAHNEKLFF.

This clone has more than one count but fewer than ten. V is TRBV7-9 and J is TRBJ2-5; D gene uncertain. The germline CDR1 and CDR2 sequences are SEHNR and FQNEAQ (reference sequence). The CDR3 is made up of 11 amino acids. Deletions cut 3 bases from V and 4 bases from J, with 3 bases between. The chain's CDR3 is CASSFGETQYF. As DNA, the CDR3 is TGTGCCAGCAGCTTCGGAGAGACCCAGTACTTC.

The CDR3 nucleotides are TGTGCCAGCAGCCAATTCCGGATAGGTCCCGGGACAGATAGATTCTTC. It translates to CASSQFRIGPGTDRFF. The chain carries TRBV16 and TRBJ2-1; 7 bases align to TRBD1. Germline-derived CDR1 and CDR2 are KGHSY and FQNENV. The trim removed 1 base at V and 16 bases at J, leaving 19 bases unmatched. The CDR3 spans 16 residues.

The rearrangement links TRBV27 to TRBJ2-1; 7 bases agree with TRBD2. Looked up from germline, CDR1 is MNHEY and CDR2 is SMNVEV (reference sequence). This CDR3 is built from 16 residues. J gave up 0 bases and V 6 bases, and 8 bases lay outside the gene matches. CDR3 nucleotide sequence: TGTGCCAGCAGACGCTCTAGCGGCAGCTCCTACAATGAGCAGTTCTTC. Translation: CASRRSSGSSYNEQFF.

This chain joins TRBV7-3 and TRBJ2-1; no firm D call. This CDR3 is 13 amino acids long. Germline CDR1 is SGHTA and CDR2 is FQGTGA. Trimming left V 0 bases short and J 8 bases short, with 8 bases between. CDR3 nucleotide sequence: TGTGCCAGCAGCTTAACAGAGGTGGATGAGCAGTTCTTC. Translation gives CASSLTEVDEQFF.

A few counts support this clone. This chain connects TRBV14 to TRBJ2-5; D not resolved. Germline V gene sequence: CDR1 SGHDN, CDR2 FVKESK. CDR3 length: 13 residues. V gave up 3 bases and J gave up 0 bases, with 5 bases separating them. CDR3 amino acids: CASSQQYQETQYF. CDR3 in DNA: TGTGCCAGCAGCCAGCAGTACCAAGAGACCCAGTACTTC.

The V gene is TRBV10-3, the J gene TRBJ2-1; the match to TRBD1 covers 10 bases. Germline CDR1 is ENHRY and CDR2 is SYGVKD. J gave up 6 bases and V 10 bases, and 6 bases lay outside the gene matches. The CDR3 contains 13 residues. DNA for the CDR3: TGTGCCACTGACAGGGGGCGCAGCAATGAGCAGTTCTTC. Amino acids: CATDRGRSNEQFF.

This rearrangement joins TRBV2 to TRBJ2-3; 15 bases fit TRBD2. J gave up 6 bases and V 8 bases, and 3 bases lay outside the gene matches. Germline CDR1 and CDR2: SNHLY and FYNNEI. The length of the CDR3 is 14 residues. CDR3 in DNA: TGTGCCAGCGGAGGGACTAGCGGGGGGGATACGCAGTATTTT. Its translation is CASGGTSGGDTQYF.

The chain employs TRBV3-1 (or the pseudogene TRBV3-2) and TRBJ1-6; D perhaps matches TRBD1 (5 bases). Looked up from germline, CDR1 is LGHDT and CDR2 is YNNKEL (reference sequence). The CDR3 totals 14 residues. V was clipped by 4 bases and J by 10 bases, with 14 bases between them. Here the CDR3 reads CASSLRVGGSPLHF. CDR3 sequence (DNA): TGTGCCAGCAGCCTCAGGGTAGGTGGGTCACCCCTCCACTTT.

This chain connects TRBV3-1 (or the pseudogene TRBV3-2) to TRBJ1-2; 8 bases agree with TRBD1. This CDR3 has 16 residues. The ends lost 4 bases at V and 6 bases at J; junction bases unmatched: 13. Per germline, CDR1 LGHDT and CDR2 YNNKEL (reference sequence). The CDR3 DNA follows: TGTGCCAGCAGCCGAGCCCGGACAGGGCATATGGATGGCTACACCTTC. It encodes CASSRARTGHMDGYTF.